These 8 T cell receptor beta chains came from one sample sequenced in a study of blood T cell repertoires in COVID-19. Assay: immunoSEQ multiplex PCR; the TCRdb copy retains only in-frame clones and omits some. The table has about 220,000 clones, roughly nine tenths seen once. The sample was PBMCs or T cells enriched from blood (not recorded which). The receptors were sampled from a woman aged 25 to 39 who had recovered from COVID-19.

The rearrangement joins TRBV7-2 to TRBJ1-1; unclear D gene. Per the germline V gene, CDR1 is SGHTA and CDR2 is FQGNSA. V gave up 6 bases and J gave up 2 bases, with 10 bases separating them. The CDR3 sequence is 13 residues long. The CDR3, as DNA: TGTGCCAGCAGACAAGAGGCAAACACTGAAGCTTTCTTT. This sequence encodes CASRQEANTEAFF.

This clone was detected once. For the CDR3, the DNA is TGCGCCAGCAGCTTGTTGTACAGGGGTGGGGAGCAGTACTTC. Translating it yields CASSLLYRGGEQYF. This chain joins TRBV5-1 and TRBJ2-7; 7 bases align to TRBD1. V gave up 1 base and J gave up 7 bases; unmatched junction bases: 8. Germline V gene lookup returns CDR1 SGHRS and CDR2 YFSETQ. The CDR3 has 14 amino acids.

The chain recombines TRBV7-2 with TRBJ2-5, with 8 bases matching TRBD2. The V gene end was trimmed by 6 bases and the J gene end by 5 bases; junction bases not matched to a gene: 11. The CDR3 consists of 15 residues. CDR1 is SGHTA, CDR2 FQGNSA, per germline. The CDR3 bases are TGTGCCAGCAGTTCTACCAGCGGGGGAGGCGAGACCCAGTACTTC. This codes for CASSSTSGGGETQYF.

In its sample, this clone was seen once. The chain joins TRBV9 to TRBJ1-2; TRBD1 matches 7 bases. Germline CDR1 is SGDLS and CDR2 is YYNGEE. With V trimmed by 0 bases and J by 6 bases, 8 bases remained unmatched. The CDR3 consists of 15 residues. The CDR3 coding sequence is TGTGCCAGCAGCGTAGAAAAGGGGGCAGGGGATGGCTACACCTTC. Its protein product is CASSVEKGAGDGYTF.

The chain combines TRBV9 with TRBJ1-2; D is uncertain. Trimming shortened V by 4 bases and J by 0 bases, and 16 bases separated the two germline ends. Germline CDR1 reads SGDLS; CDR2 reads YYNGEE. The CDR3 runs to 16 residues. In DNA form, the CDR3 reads TGTGCCAGCAGCAATTTGGATTCACAGACTAACTATGGCTACACCTTC. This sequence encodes CASSNLDSQTNYGYTF. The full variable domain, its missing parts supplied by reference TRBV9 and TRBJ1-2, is DSGVTQTPKHLITATGQRVTLRCSPRSGDLSVYWYQQSLDQGLQFLIQYYNGEERAKGNILERFSAQQFPDLHSELNLSSLELGDSALYFCASSNLDSQTNYGYTFGSGTRLTVV.

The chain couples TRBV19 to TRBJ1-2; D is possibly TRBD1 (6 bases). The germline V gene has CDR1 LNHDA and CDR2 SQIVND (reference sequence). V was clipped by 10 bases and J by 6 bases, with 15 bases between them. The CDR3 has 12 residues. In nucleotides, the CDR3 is TGTGCCACCTCGACGGGGGGCCATGGCTACACCTTC. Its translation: CATSTGGHGYTF. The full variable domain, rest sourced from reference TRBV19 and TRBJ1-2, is DGGITQSPKYLFRKEGQNVTLSCEQNLNHDAMYWYRQDPGQGLRLIYYSQIVNDFQKGDIAEGYSVSREKKESFPLTVTSAQKNPTAFYLCATSTGGHGYTFGSGTRLTVV.

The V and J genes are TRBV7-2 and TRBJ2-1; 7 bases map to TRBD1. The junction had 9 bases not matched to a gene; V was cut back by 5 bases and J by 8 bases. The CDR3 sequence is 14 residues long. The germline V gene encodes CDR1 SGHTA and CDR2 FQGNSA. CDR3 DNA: TGTGCCAGCAGCCCGAGGACAGGAGTCGATGAGCAGTTCTTC. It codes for CASSPRTGVDEQFF. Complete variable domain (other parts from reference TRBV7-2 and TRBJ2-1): GAGVSQSPSNKVTEKGKDVELRCDPISGHTALYWYRQSLGQGLEFLIYFQGNSAPDKSGLPSDRFSAERTGGSVSTLTIQRTQQEDSAVYLCASSPRTGVDEQFFGPGTRLTVL.

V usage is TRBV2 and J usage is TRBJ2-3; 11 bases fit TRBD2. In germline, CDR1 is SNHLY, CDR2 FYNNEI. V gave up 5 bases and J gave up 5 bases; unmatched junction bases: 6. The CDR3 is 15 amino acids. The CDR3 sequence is CASSFSGGAGDTQYF. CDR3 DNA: TGTGCCAGCAGTTTTAGCGGGGGGGCGGGAGATACGCAGTATTTT.